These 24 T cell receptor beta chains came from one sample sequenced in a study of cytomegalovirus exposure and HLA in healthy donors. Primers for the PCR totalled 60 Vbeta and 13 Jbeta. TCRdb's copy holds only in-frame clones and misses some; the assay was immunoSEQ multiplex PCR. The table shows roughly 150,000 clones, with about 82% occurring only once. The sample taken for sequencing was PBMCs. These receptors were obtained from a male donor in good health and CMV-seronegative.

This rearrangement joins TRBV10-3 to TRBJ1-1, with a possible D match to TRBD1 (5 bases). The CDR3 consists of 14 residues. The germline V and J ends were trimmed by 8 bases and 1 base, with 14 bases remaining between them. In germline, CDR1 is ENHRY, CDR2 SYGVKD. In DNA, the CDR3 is TGTGCCATCGGCCCCGGACACCAGAACACTGAAGCTTTCTTT. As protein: CAIGPGHQNTEAFF.

DNA of the CDR3: TGTGCCAGCAGTTTATTCTCACAGGGGGGCTACGAGCAGTACTTC. Amino acid sequence: CASSLFSQGGYEQYF. The chain is built from TRBV27 and TRBJ2-7; TRBD1 matches 8 bases. With V trimmed by 1 base and J by 3 bases, 5 bases remained unmatched. CDR3 length equals 15 residues. CDR1 is MNHEY and CDR2 is SMNVEV in the germline V gene (reference sequence).

The CDR3 loop is CASSSQVGGTEAFF. CDR3 coding DNA: TGTGCCAGCAGCTCTCAGGTAGGGGGCACTGAAGCTTTCTTT. This chain connects TRBV11-2 to TRBJ1-1, with D possibly matching TRBD1 (6 bases). Trimming shortened V by 4 bases and J by 4 bases, and 13 bases separated the two germline ends. Germline V gene lookup returns CDR1 SGHAT and CDR2 FQNNGV. This CDR3 is built from 14 residues.

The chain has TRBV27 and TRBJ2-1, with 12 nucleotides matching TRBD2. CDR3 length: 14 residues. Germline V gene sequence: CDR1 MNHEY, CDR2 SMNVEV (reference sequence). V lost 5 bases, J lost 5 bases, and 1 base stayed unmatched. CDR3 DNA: TGTGCCAGCAGTAGGACTAGCGGGGACAATGAGCAGTTCTTC. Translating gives CASSRTSGDNEQFF.

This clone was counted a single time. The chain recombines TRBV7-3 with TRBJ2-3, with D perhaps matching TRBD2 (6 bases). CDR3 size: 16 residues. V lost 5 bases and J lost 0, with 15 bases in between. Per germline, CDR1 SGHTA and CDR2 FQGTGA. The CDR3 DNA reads TGTGCCAGCAGCCCCGAGATTAGCGGCAGCACAGATACGCAGTATTTT. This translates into CASSPEISGSTDTQYF. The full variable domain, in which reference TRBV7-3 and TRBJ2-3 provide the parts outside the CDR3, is GAGVSQTPSNKVTEKGKYVELRCDPISGHTALYWYRQSLGQGPEFLIYFQGTGAADDSGLPNDRFFAVRPEGSVSTLKIQRTERGDSAVYLCASSPEISGSTDTQYFGPGTRLTVL.

The CDR3 DNA reads TGTGCCAGCAGCCCCCGGGGTAGCGGGAGCGACTACGAGCAGTACTTC. Its translation: CASSPRGSGSDYEQYF. The chain couples TRBV7-6 to TRBJ2-7; TRBD2 matches at 9 bases. Looked up from germline, CDR1 is SGHVS and CDR2 is FNYEAQ. J gave up 3 bases and V 5 bases, and 11 bases lay outside the gene matches. The CDR3 runs 16 residues.

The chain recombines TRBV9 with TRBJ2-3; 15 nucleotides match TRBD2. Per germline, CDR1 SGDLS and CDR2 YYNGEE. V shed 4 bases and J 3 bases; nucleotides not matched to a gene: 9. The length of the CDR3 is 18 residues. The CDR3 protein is CASSPGRTSGGVTDTQYF. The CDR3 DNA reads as TGTGCCAGCAGCCCCGGTCGGACTAGCGGGGGGGTTACAGATACGCAGTATTTT.

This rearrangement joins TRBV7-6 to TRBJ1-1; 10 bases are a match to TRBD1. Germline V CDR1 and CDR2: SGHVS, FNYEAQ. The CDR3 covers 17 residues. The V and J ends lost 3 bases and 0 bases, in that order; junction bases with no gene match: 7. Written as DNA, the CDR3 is TGTGCCAGCAGCTTCGGACAGGGGGTTAGCATGAACACTGAAGCTTTCTTT. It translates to CASSFGQGVSMNTEAFF.

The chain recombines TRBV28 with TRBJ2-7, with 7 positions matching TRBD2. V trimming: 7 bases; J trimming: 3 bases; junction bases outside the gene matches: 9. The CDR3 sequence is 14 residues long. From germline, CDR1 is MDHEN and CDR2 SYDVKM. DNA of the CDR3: TGTGCCAGCAATCCCAGCGGGAAGTACTACGAGCAGTACTTC. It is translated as CASNPSGKYYEQYF.

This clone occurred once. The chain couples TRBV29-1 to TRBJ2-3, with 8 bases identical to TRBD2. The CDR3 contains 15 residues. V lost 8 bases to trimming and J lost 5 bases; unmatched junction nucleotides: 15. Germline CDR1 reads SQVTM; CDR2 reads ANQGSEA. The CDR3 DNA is TGCAGCCCCATTTTACGGGGGGGGCAGGGAGATACGCAGTATTTT. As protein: CSPILRGGQGDTQYF.

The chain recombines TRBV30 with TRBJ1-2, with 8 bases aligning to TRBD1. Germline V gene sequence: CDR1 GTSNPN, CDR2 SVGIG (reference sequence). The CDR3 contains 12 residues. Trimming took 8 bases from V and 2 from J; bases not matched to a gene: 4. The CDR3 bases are TGTGCCGGGACAGGACTAAACTATGGCTACACCTTC. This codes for CAGTGLNYGYTF.

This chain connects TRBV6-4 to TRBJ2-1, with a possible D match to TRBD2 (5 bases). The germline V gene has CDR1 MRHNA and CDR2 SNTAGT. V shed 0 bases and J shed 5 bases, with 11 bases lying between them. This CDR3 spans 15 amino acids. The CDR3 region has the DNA TGTGCCAGCAGTGACTCGTCTAGCCCTCACAATGAGCAGTTCTTC. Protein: CASSDSSSPHNEQFF.

This CDR3 is CASSWGVDTQYF. The CDR3 DNA is TGTGCCAGCAGCTGGGGAGTTGATACGCAGTATTTT. The V and J genes are TRBV5-6 and TRBJ2-3, with D possibly matching TRBD2 (5 bases). This CDR3 has 12 residues. Germline V gene data show CDR1 as SGHDT and CDR2 as YYEEEE. The V end was cut by 3 bases, the J end by 6 bases, with 8 bases between.

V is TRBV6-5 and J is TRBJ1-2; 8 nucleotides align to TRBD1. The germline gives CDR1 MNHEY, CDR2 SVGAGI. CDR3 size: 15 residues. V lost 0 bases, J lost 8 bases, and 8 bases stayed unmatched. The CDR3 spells CASSYSHRGWRGYTF. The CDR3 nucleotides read TGTGCCAGCAGTTACTCCCACAGGGGGTGGCGGGGCTACACCTTC.

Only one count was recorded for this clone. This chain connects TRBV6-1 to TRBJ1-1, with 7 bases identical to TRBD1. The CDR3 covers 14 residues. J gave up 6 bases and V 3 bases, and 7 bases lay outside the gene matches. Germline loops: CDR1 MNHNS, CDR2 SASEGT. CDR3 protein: CASSELPRGPEAFF. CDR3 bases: TGTGCCAGCAGTGAGCTCCCGAGGGGGCCTGAAGCTTTCTTT.

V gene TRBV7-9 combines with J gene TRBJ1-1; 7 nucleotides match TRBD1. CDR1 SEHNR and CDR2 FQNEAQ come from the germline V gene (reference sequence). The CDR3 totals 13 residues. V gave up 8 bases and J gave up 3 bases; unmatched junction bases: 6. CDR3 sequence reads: CASQGVGDTEAFF. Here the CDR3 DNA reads TGTGCCAGCCAGGGGGTTGGCGACACTGAAGCTTTCTTT.

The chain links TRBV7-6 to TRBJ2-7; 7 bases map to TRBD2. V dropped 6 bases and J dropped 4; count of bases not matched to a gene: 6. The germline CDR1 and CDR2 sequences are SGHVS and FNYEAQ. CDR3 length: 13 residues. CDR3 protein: CASSGGLLYEQYF. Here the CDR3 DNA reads TGTGCCAGCAGTGGGGGACTACTGTACGAGCAGTACTTC.

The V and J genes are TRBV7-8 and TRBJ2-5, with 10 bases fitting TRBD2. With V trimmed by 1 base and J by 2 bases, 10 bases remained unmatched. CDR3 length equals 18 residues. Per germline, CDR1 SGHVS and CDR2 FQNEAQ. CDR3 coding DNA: TGTGCCAGCAGCTTAGGTGGGGGCACTAGCGGGGTACAAGAGACCCAGTACTTC. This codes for CASSLGGGTSGVQETQYF.

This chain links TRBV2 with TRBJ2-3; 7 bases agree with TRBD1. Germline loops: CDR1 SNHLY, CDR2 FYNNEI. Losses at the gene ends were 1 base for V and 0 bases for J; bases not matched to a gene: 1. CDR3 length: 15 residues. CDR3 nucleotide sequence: TGTGCCAGCAGTGAAGGCAGGGGGAGCACAGATACGCAGTATTTT. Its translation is CASSEGRGSTDTQYF. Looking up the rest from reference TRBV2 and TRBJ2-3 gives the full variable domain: EPEVTQTPSHQVTQMGQEVILRCVPISNHLYFYWYRQILGQKVEFLVSFYNNEISEKSEIFDDQFSVERPDGSNFTLKIRSTKLEDSAMYFCASSEGRGSTDTQYFGPGTRLTVL.

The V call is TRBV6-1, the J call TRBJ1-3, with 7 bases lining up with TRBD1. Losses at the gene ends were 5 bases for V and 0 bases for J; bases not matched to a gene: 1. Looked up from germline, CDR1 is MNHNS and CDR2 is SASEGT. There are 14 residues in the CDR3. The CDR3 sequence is CASSRQGSGNTIYF. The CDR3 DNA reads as TGTGCCAGCAGTAGACAGGGCTCTGGAAACACCATATATTTT.

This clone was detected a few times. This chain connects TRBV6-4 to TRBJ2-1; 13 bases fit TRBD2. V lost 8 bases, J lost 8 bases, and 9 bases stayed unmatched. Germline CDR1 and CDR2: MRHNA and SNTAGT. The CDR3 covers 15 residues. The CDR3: CASSRTSGSGDEQFF. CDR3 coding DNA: TGTGCCAGCTCACGGACTAGCGGGAGTGGTGATGAGCAGTTCTTC.

The CDR3 coding sequence is TGTGCCAGCAGCTCCCGTAGCGGGGGCAACTACGAGCAGTACTTC. This gives the protein CASSSRSGGNYEQYF. This chain uses TRBV11-3 with TRBJ2-7; TRBD2 matches 9 bases. Germline V gives CDR1 SGHNT, CDR2 YENEEA. V trimming: 4 bases; J trimming: 3 bases; junction bases outside the gene matches: 7. This CDR3 has 15 amino acids.

CDR3 DNA: TGTGCCAGCAGCTTTGGGACAGGACTCTACGAGCAGTACTTC. Amino acid sequence: CASSFGTGLYEQYF. V usage is TRBV5-4 and J usage is TRBJ2-5; 8 nucleotides match TRBD1. With the DNA end fitting TRBJ2-7 better, the J assignment may be wrong. CDR1 is SGHNT and CDR2 is YYREEE in the germline V gene (reference sequence). This CDR3 is 14 amino acids long.

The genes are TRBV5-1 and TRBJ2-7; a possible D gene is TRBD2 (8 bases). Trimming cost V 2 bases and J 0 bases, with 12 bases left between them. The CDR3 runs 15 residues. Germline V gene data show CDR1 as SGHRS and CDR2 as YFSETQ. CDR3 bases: TGCGCCAGCAGCTTTAGCGGGACAGCCTCCTACGAGCAGTACTTC. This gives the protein CASSFSGTASYEQYF.